A selection of T cell receptor beta chains follows, all from one sample in a study of neurological immune-mediated disorders. TCRdb re-analysed the 5' RACE reads in MiXCR, keeping a single row per CDR3 protein. The data contain fewer than 35,000 distinct CDR3 sequences, approximately 3.2% of them seen just once; the ten biggest clones take up 6% to 7.5%. Sequencing was performed on PBMCs. Source of these receptors: a woman aged 25 to 45 with multiple sclerosis. Each CDR3 is given with its conserved first and last residue. A D gene is named only where the DNA matches it firmly. Clone sizes are given selectively: once, few, many, or a class where the clone is expanded.

D gene	V gene	J gene	clone size	CDR3 DNA	CDR3 protein
-	TRBV7-2	TRBJ1-5	many	TGTGCCAGCAGCCCCGCCCGGGGCAATCAGCCCCAGAATTTT	CASSPARGNQPQNF
-	TRBV6-5	TRBJ2-1	many	TGTGCCAGCAGTTACTCGAATCCCCTTCGGCAGTTCTTC	CASSYSNPLRQFF
-	TRBV3-1	TRBJ2-1	many	TGTGCCAGCAGCCAATCTAGAAATGAGCAGTTCTTC	CASSQSRNEQFF
-	TRBV20-1	TRBJ2-5	many	TGCAGTGCAGACCTCGACACCCAAGAGACCCAGTACTTC	CSADLDTQETQYF
TRBD2	TRBV3-1	TRBJ2-1	many	TGTGCCAGCTCCCGACTAGCCGAGCAGTTCTTC	CASSRLAEQFF
-	TRBV7-2	TRBJ1-2	many	TGTGCCAGCAGCCCTGCAGGGTATGGCTACACCTTC	CASSPAGYGYTF
-	TRBV7-8	TRBJ1-2	many	TGTGCCAGCAGCTTACTCCGGGACTATCATGGCTACACCTTC	CASSLLRDYHGYTF
-	TRBV7-9	TRBJ2-2	many	TGTGCCAGCAGCTTAGTTTTTACTAACACCGGGGAGCTGTTTTTT	CASSLVFTNTGELFF
TRBD1	TRBV29-1	TRBJ1-2	many	TGCAGCGTTGTTGGACAGGGGGCTTGGGGCTACACCTTC	CSVVGQGAWGYTF
-	TRBV5-1	TRBJ2-5	many	TGCGCCAGCAGCGAGCAGGGAGAGACCCAGTACTTC	CASSEQGETQYF
-	TRBV12-3/TRBV12-4	TRBJ2-5	many	TGTGCCAGCAGTTTAGGGCTAAACCAAGAGACCCAGTACTTC	CASSLGLNQETQYF
-	TRBV5-1	TRBJ2-3	many	TGCGCCAGCAGCTTGGCCCCCGGGCTCGGGAGCACAGATACGCAGTATTTT	CASSLAPGLGSTDTQYF
-	TRBV9	TRBJ1-6	many	TGTGCCAGCAGCGTAGGCCAGGATTCACCCCTCCACTTT	CASSVGQDSPLHF
-	TRBV12-3/TRBV12-4	TRBJ2-3	few	TGTGCCAGCAGTTTAGTTCGGAACTCCGATACGCAGTATTTT	CASSLVRNSDTQYF
-	TRBV20-1	TRBJ1-2	-	TGCAGTGCTAGAGGGGGTCGAGGGGAGATCTATGGCTACACCTTC	CSARGGRGEIYGYTF
-	TRBV7-2	TRBJ2-7	-	TGTGCCAGCCAGGGAACGAGGATTGGGGAGCAGTACTTC	CASQGTRIGEQYF
TRBD1	TRBV19	TRBJ1-5	many	TGTGCCAGTAGTATTCGGCGGACAGGGGTCAATCAGCCCCAGCATTTT	CASSIRRTGVNQPQHF
-	TRBV7-2	TRBJ2-1	many	TGTGCCAGCAGTTCCTCCTGGTACAATGAGCAGTTCTTC	CASSSSWYNEQFF